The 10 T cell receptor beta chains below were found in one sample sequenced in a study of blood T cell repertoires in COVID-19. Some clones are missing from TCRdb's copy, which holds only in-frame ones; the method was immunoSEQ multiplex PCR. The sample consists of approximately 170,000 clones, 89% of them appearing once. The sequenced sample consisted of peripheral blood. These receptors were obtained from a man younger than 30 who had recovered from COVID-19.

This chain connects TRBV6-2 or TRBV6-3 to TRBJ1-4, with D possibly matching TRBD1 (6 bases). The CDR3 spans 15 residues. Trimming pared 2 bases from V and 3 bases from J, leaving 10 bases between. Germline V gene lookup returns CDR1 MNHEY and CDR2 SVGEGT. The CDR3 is CASSYRGNANEKLFF. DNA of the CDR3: TGTGCCAGCAGTTACAGGGGGAACGCTAATGAAAAACTGTTTTTT.

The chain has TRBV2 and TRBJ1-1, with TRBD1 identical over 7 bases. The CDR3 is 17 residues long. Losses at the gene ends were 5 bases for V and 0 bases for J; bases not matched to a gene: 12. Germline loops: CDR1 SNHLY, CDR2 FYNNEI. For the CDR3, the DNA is TGTGCCAGCAGTCTCAGACAGGGCCCACCTATGAACACTGAAGCTTTCTTT. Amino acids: CASSLRQGPPMNTEAFF.

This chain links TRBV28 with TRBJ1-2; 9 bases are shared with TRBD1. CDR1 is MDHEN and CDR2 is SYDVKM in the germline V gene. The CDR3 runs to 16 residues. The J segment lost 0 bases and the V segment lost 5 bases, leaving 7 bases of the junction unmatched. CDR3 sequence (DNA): TGTGCCAGCAGTGTTACAGGGGGCAGGACTAACTATGGCTACACCTTC. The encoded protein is CASSVTGGRTNYGYTF.

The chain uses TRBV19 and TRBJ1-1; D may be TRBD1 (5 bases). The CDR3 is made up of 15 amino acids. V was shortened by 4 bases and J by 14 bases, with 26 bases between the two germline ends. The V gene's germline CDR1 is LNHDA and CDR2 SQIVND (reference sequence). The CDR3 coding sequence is TGTGCCAGTAGTACCGCCTCCGCAGGGCGGAAGGAAGAATTCTTT. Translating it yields CASSTASAGRKEEFF.

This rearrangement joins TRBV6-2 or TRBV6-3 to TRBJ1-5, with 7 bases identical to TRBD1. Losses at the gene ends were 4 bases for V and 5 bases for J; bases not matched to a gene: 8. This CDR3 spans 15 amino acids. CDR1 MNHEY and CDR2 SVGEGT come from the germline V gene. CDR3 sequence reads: CASSSDREGYQPQHF. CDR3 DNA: TGTGCCAGCAGTTCCGACAGGGAAGGCTATCAGCCCCAGCATTTT.

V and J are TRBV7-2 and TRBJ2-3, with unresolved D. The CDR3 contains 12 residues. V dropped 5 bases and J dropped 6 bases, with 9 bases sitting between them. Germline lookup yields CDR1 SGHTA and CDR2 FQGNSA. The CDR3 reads CASSPSRDTQYF. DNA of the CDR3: TGTGCCAGCAGCCCGTCTCGGGATACGCAGTATTTT.

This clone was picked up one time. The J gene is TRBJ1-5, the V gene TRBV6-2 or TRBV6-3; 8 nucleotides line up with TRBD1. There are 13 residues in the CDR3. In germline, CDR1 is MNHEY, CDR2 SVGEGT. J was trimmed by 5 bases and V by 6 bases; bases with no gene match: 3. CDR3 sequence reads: CASSRGRDQPQHF. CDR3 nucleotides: TGTGCCAGCAGCAGGGGGCGCGATCAGCCCCAGCATTTT.

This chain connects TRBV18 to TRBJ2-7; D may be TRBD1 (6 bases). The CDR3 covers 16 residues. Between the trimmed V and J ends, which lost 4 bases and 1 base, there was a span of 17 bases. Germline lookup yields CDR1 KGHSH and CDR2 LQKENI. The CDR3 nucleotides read TGTGCCAGCTCACAAAGGGCAGGGGCTCGGTCCTACGAGCAGTACTTC. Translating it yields CASSQRAGARSYEQYF.

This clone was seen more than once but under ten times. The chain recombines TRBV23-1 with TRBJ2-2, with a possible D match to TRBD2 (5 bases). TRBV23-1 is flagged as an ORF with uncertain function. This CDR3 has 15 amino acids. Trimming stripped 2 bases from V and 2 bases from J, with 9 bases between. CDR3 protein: CASSQDLANTGELFF. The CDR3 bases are TGCGCCAGCAGTCAAGATCTAGCAAACACCGGGGAGCTGTTTTTT.

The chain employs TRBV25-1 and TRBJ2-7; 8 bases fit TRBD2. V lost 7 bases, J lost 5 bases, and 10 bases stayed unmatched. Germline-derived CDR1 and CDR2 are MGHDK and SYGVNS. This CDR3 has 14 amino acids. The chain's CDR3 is CASTKSGRGNEQYF. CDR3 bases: TGTGCCAGCACAAAAAGCGGGAGAGGAAACGAGCAGTACTTC.